This T cell receptor (beta chain) is from a study of blood T cell repertoires in COVID-19. The sample holds a few counts of this clone. Germline V gene lookup returns CDR1 SGHDT and CDR2 YYEEEE. Trimming took 0 bases from V and 0 from J; bases not matched to a gene: 10. CDR3 size: 19 residues. The table came from immunoSEQ multiplex PCR; TCRdb's copy has only in-frame clones and leaves some out. The sample holds 150,000 to 200,000 clones, approximately 88% seen once. The chain couples TRBV5-6 to TRBJ1-4; TRBD1 matches 8 bases. This clonotype was obtained from a woman older than 75 with active or convalescent COVID-19. Specimen: peripheral blood. The CDR3 loop reads CASSLGVSGGFATNEKLFF. Here the CDR3 DNA reads TGTGCCAGCAGCTTGGGGGTATCAGGGGGCTTTGCAACTAATGAAAAACTGTTTTTT.